These T cell receptor beta chains were read from a single sample in a study of blood T cell repertoires in COVID-19. Only in-frame clones appear in the TCRdb table, and some are missing; sequencing was by immunoSEQ multiplex PCR. The sample lists about 300,000 clones, roughly 84% seen once, with approximately 1.5% in the top ten. The sequenced sample consisted of peripheral blood. The receptor set was obtained from a human donor with COVID-19, enrolled during active disease. The donor label of this sample is uncertain. CDR3s include the opening cysteine and the closing phenylalanine or tryptophan. A D gene is named only where the DNA matches it firmly. Rows give clone size only sometimes, using once, few, many, or a class for an expanded clone.

NA TRBJ2-7 TRBV5-6 NA TGTGCCAGCAGCTTGGCGGGAGCTAGGTACGAGCAGTACTTC CASSLAGARYEQYF
NA TRBJ1-1 TRBV27 TRBD1 TGTGCCAGCAAACCGACAGGGACGACTGAAGCTTTCTTT CASKPTGTTEAFF
few TRBJ1-1 TRBV5-1 NA TGCGCCAGCAGCCCCGACACCTTGAACACTGAAGCTTTCTTT CASSPDTLNTEAFF
NA TRBJ1-2 TRBV30 NA TGTGCCTGGAGTGTCGGCCAGGGCTATGGCTACACCTTC CAWSVGQGYGYTF
NA TRBJ2-5 TRBV4-2 NA TGTGCCAGCAGCCAAGGAATCAGCGGAGGGGTGGAGACCCAGTACTTC CASSQGISGGVETQYF
NA TRBJ2-2 TRBV27 TRBD1 TGTGCCAGCAGCGCCAGGACAGGGGTCGACGGGGAGCTGTTTTTT CASSARTGVDGELFF
NA TRBJ1-1 TRBV29-1 TRBD1 TGCAGCGGTCACAGGGGTTTCGACCTAACTAACACTGAAGCTTTCTTT CSGHRGFDLTNTEAFF
NA TRBJ1-1 TRBV28 TRBD1 TGTGCCAGCGGGACAGTTATCACTGAAGCTTTCTTT CASGTVITEAFF
NA TRBJ1-1 TRBV28 NA TGTGCCAGCACCCACGGTGGGAACACTGAAGCTTTCTTT CASTHGGNTEAFF
NA TRBJ1-1 TRBV6-2/TRBV6-3 NA TGTGCCAGCAGTTACAGGAGGCCCATGAACACTGAAGCTTTCTTT CASSYRRPMNTEAFF
NA TRBJ2-5 TRBV11-2 NA TGTGCCAGCAGCCTACAGGGAGATGCGGCCCAGTACTTC CASSLQGDAAQYF
NA TRBJ1-6 TRBV7-2 NA TGTGCCAGCAGCTTAGGATCCTACTCCTATAATTCACCCCTCCACTTT CASSLGSYSYNSPLHF
few TRBJ1-3 TRBV7-2 NA TGTGCCAGCAGCACGGACAGATGGTCTACTGGAAACACCATATATTTT CASSTDRWSTGNTIYF
once TRBJ2-7 TRBV9 NA TGTGCCAGCAGCGAGACAGTTTCCTACGAGCAGTACTTC CASSETVSYEQYF
NA TRBJ2-1 TRBV7-2 NA TGTGCCAGCAGCCCGTACAATGAGCAGTTCTTC CASSPYNEQFF
NA TRBJ2-3 TRBV7-7 NA TGTGCTAGCAGCTTAGATGTCCTCGGCACAGATACGCAGTATTTT CASSLDVLGTDTQYF
NA TRBJ2-1 TRBV12-3/TRBV12-4 TRBD2 TGTGCCAGCAGGAGCGGGATCTACAATGAGCAGTTCTTC CASRSGIYNEQFF
few TRBJ1-3 TRBV30 NA TGTGCCTGGAGCGTCCGAGGCTCTGGAAACACCATATATTTT CAWSVRGSGNTIYF